One T cell receptor (beta chain) is described in this entry. The antigen it recognizes is unknown. Base qualities are not recorded, but no much larger clone differs from it by a single base. The data are from a study of CD8+CD57+ T cells in acquired aplastic anemia (dated by TCRdb to about 2018). About the full investigation: On average, sorted CD4+ and CD8+ cells yielded about 3 ug of extracted DNA, with a range of about 0.19 to 30 ug. CD8+CD57+ expansion was defined as a frequency above the mean frequency observed in healthy subjects. The study at large found these results: Around 27 CD8+ CDR3 sequences were found in both patients and controls but appeared to be highly expressed in patients and within the immunodominant clones of the patients. No significant difference in CD8+ Simpson's diversity was found between patients and healthy controls (P=0.060).

Expansion of CD8+CD57+ cells had been shown by flow cytometry in the patients chosen for sequencing. Every patient had a diagnosis of severe acquired aplastic anemia based on International Study of Aplastic Anemia and Agranulocytosis and Camitta criteria. At the time blood was sampled, none of the patients had received any therapy. TCR repertoires of sorted CD4+ and CD8+ blood T cells from severe aplastic anemia patients and healthy subjects were deep-sequenced in the study. Patients were enrolled in the USA under clinicaltrials.gov protocols 00001620, 01623167, 00001397, 00071045, 00081523 and 00961064. Ficoll-Paque density gradient centrifugation was used to isolate peripheral blood mononuclear cells. CD4+ and CD8+ T cells were sorted by FACS or magnetic beads before DNA extraction. Genomic DNA was used as template for profiling of TCR beta VDJ combinations and CDR3 sequences. An Illumina HiSeq 2000 was the platform used for TCR repertoire sequencing. In the paper's pipeline: TRBV/TRBJ rearrangement plots, CDR3 size and DJ length profiles, and Simpson's diversity index were used to assess repertoires. The most abundant DNA sequence in the deep sequencing data was taken as the immunodominant clone. CDR3 amino acid sequences were checked for sharing across subjects and were also compared against the VDJdb database and published repertoires. The public reads were reprocessed in TCRdb via fastp at Q25 and MiXCR, keeping in-frame beta chains. Each record represents a unique CDR3 protein, reported with the most common genes and DNA among its rows. These V and J calls derive from TCRdb rather than the authors' analysis. The sample table records about 160,000 distinct CDR3 sequences; under 55% of these occur just once. 2.5% to 3% of the sample rests with the top ten.

The V and J ends are trimmed by 4 bases and 6 bases, leaving 13 bases between them. The germline V gene yields ENHRY for CDR1 and SYGVKD for CDR2. The CDR3 runs 14 amino acids, cysteine and phenylalanine included. Left in the record is the CDR3 DNA by itself, 42 bases read in frame from the first base. This TCR was recovered from a human donor with aplastic anemia. Sample: sorted CD4+, CD8+, or CD8+CD57+ T cells (not recorded which) from PBMCs. Recombination connected TRBV10-3 to TRBJ2-1; the D region is possibly TRBD1 or TRBD2, each matching across 6 bases. The sequenced DNA is TGTGCCATCAGTGGAAGGGGGGCCCCCAATGAGCAGTTCTTC. The encoded protein is CAISGRGAPNEQFF.